The rows below give T cell receptor beta chains drawn from one sample of a study of OX40 agonist ivuxolimab in advanced cancers. Profiling relied on immunoSEQ multiplex PCR, and the TCRdb table lists in-frame clones only, not all of them. The sample has tens of thousands of clones; 75% to 90% are singletons. Sequences were derived from CD4+ or CD8+ T cells sorted from blood, sampled in a trial of the OX40 agonist ivuxolimab. These receptors were taken from an adult with an advanced solid tumor such as melanoma, head and neck, liver or kidney cancer. The CDR3 runs from the conserved cysteine through the conserved F or W. D genes are given only for firm matches. Expanded clones are given a class, and other clones once, few, many or no size at all.

NA	TRBV21-1	TRBJ2-7	NA	CASSKGGQGAGEQYF	TGTGCCAGCAGCAAAGGAGGACAGGGGGCAGGCGAGCAGTACTTC
NA	TRBV6-1	TRBJ1-4	NA	CASSGRPGRRDEKLFF	TGTGCCAGCAGTGGCCGGCCTGGGAGGAGAGACGAAAAACTGTTTTTT
TRBD2	TRBV4-1	TRBJ2-1	NA	CASSPGLAGPRRNEQFF	TGCGCCAGCAGCCCAGGACTAGCCGGACCCCGCCGCAATGAGCAGTTCTTC
NA	TRBV7-2	TRBJ1-5	NA	CASSIHYRDDQPQHF	TGTGCCAGCAGCATTCACTACAGGGACGATCAGCCCCAGCATTTT
NA	TRBV6-6	TRBJ1-2	NA	CASRQRTGGGYTF	TGTGCCAGCAGACAACGGACCGGTGGTGGCTACACCTTC
NA	TRBV5-6	TRBJ2-7	once	CASSYPFGSYEQYF	TGTGCCAGCAGCTACCCGTTCGGTTCCTACGAGCAGTACTTC
NA	TRBV5-1	TRBJ2-3	once	CASSGGTRTDTQYF	TGCGCCAGCAGCGGAGGGACACGCACAGATACGCAGTATTTT
NA	TRBV5-1	TRBJ2-7	once	CASSSAGATYEQYF	TGCGCCAGCAGCTCCGCGGGCGCAACCTACGAGCAGTACTTC
TRBD2	TRBV6-5	TRBJ2-5	NA	CASSYGGEETQYF	TGTGCCAGCAGTTACGGGGGGGAAGAGACCCAGTACTTC
NA	TRBV5-5	TRBJ1-6	NA	CASSLGGPVRSYNSPLHF	TGTGCCAGCAGCTTGGGGGGGCCAGTACGCTCCTATAATTCACCCCTCCACTTT
NA	TRBV21-1	TRBJ2-7	NA	CASSKKVHEQYF	TGTGCCAGCAGCAAAAAGGTCCACGAGCAGTACTTC
NA	TRBV9	TRBJ1-2	NA	CASSVAAANYGYTF	TGTGCCAGCAGCGTAGCAGCCGCTAACTATGGCTACACCTTC
NA	TRBV5-6	TRBJ1-5	NA	CASSGGPWADQPQHF	TGTGCCAGCAGTGGCGGACCTTGGGCCGATCAGCCCCAGCATTTT
TRBD2	TRBV25-1	TRBJ2-3	NA	CAPLSGGRVSDTQYF	TGTGCCCCCCTCAGTGGCGGGAGAGTCTCAGATACGCAGTATTTT
NA	TRBV6-6	TRBJ1-2	NA	CASSYARGGDGYTF	TGTGCCAGCAGTTATGCAAGGGGAGGAGATGGCTACACCTTC
NA	TRBV2	TRBJ1-1	few	CASRAESNTEAFF	TGTGCCAGCAGAGCAGAGTCGAACACTGAAGCTTTCTTT
TRBD1	TRBV27	TRBJ1-6	NA	CASAVREGGLPLHF	TGTGCCAGTGCGGTCAGGGAAGGGGGCCTGCCCCTCCACTTT
TRBD2	TRBV4-2	TRBJ2-7	NA	CASSPGTSGRSYEQYF	TGTGCCAGCAGCCCGGGGACTAGCGGGAGATCGTACGAGCAGTACTTC
NA	TRBV7-9	TRBJ1-5	NA	CASSPGRYQPQHF	TGTGCCAGCAGCCCTGGACGGTATCAGCCCCAGCATTTT
TRBD2	TRBV4-1	TRBJ2-2	NA	CASSPRPGLAGGVGELFF	TGCGCCAGCAGCCCTCGGCCGGGGCTAGCGGGAGGGGTCGGGGAGCTGTTTTTT
TRBD1	TRBV10-2	TRBJ2-2	NA	CASSRGHGELFF	TGCGCCAGCAGCAGGGGGCACGGGGAGCTGTTTTTT
NA	TRBV5-1	TRBJ2-2	NA	CASSDGQRGGGELFF	TGCGCCAGCAGCGACGGACAGAGAGGGGGCGGGGAGCTGTTTTTT
TRBD1	TRBV18	TRBJ2-2	NA	CASSPEGQGATGELFF	TGTGCCAGCTCACCGGAGGGACAGGGGGCCACCGGGGAGCTGTTTTTT
TRBD2	TRBV10-3	TRBJ2-5	NA	CAISDGLAGGGGETQYF	TGTGCCATCAGTGATGGACTAGCGGGAGGGGGGGGCGAGACCCAGTACTTC
NA	TRBV5-5	TRBJ1-6	NA	CASTLPGSPLHF	TGTGCCAGCACGCTACCTGGGTCACCCCTCCACTTT
TRBD2	TRBV28	TRBJ2-3	NA	CASSLSSGPTDTQYF	TGTGCCAGCAGTCTGAGTAGCGGGCCCACAGATACGCAGTATTTT
NA	TRBV18	TRBJ1-1	NA	CASSPSGTVNTEAFF	TGTGCCAGCTCACCTTCCGGGACGGTGAACACTGAAGCTTTCTTT
NA	TRBV28	TRBJ2-5	NA	CASSSPSLISAQETQYF	TGTGCCAGCAGTTCTCCCTCCCTGATTAGCGCCCAAGAGACCCAGTACTTC
NA	TRBV20-1	TRBJ2-1	NA	CSARFSTQQFF	TGCAGTGCTAGATTCTCGACTCAGCAGTTCTTC
NA	TRBV19	TRBJ2-5	NA	CASRRKTWETQYF	TGTGCCAGTAGGAGAAAGACTTGGGAGACCCAGTACTTC
TRBD2	TRBV2	TRBJ2-2	NA	CASIGLVNTGELFF	TGTGCCAGCATTGGACTAGTGAACACCGGGGAGCTGTTTTTT
NA	TRBV28	TRBJ2-7	NA	CASRRWTLHQGEQYF	TGTGCCAGCAGACGATGGACCCTTCATCAGGGCGAGCAGTACTTC
TRBD1	TRBV7-3	TRBJ2-1	NA	CASSPQKGLRGEQFF	TGTGCCAGCAGCCCCCAGAAGGGGCTCAGGGGGGAGCAGTTCTTC
NA	TRBV2	TRBJ2-7	NA	CASSDFESRLPYEQYF	TGTGCCAGCAGTGACTTCGAGAGTCGCCTACCCTACGAGCAGTACTTC
NA	TRBV27	TRBJ2-7	NA	CASSLSQFRGDSAYEQYF	TGTGCCAGCAGTTTATCGCAGTTTCGGGGCGATTCCGCCTACGAGCAGTACTTC
NA	TRBV11-2	TRBJ1-1	NA	CASSLAGGAATEAFF	TGTGCCAGCAGCTTAGCGGGGGGGGCCGCCACTGAAGCTTTCTTT